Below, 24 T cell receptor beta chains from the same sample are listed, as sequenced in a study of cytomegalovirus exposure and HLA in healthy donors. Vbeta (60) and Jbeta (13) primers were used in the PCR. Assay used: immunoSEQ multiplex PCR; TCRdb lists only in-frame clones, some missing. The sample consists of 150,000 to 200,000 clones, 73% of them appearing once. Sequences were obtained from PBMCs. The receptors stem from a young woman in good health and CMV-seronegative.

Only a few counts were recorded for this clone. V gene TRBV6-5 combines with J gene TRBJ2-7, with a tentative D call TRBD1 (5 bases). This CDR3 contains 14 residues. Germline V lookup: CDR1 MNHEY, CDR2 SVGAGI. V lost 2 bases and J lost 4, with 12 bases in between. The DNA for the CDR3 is TGTGCCAGCAGTTACGCAAACAGGTTTTACGAGCAGTACTTC. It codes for CASSYANRFYEQYF.

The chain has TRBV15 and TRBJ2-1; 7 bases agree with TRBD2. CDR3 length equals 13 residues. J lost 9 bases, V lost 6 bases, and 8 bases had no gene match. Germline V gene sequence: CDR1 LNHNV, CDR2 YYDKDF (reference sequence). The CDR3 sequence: CATRLRPGGEQFF. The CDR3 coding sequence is TGTGCCACCAGGCTTCGCCCGGGGGGTGAGCAGTTCTTC.

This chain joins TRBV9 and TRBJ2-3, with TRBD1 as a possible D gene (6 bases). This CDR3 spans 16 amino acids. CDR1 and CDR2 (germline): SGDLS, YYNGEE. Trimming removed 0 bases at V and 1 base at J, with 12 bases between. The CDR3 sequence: CASSVGQGFGTDTQYF. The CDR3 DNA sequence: TGTGCCAGCAGCGTAGGGCAGGGGTTTGGCACAGATACGCAGTATTTT.

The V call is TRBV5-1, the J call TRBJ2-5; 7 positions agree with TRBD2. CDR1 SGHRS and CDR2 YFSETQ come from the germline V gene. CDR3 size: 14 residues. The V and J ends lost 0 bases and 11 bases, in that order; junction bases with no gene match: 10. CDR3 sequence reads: CASSLGGGPREQYF. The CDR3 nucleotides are TGCGCCAGCAGCTTGGGGGGAGGGCCGAGAGAGCAGTACTTC.

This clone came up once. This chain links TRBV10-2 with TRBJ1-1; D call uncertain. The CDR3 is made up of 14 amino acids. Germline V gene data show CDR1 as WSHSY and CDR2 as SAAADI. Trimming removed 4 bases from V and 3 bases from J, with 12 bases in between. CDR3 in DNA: TGCGCCAGCAGTGGCACTTTTTTGGACACTGAAGCTTTCTTT. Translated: CASSGTFLDTEAFF.

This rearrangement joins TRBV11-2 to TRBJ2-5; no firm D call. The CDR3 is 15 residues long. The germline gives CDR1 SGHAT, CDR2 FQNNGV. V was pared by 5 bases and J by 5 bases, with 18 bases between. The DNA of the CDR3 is TGTGCCAGCAGCCCCAGTCTCCCCCGTTGGGAGACCCAGTACTTC. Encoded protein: CASSPSLPRWETQYF. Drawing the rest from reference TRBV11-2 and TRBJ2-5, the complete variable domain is EAGVAQSPRYKIIEKRQSVAFWCNPISGHATLYWYQQILGQGPKLLIQFQNNGVVDDSQLPKDRFSAERLKGVDSTLKIQPAKLEDSAVYLCASSPSLPRWETQYFGPGTRLLVL.

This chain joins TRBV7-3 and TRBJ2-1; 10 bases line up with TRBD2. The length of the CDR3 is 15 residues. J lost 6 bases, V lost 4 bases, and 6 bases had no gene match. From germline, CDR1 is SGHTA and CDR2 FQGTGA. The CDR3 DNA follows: TGTGCCAGCAGCTCGCTAGCGGGAGTCAGCAATGAGCAGTTCTTC. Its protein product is CASSSLAGVSNEQFF.

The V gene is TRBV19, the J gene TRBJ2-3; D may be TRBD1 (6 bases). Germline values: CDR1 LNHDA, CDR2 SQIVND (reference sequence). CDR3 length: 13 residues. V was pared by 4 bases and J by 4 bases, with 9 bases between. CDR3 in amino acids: CASSNGGADTQYF. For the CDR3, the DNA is TGTGCCAGTAGTAATGGGGGCGCAGATACGCAGTATTTT.

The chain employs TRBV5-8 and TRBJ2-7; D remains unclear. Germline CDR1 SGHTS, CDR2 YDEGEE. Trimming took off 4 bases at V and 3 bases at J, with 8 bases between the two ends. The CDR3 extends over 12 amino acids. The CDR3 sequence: CASSMGYYEQYF. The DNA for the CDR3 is TGTGCCAGCAGCATGGGCTACTACGAGCAGTACTTC.

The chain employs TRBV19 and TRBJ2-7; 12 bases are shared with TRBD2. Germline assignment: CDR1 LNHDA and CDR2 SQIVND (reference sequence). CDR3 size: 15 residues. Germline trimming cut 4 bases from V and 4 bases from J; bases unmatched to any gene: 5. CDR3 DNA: TGTGCCAGTAGTAAGTCGACTAGCGGGAGTTACGAGCAGTACTTC. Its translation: CASSKSTSGSYEQYF.

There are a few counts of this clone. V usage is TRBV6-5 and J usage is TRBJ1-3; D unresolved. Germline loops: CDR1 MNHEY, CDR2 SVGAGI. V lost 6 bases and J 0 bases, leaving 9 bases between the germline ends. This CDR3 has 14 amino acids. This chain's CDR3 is CASRYGDSGNTIYF. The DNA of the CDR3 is TGTGCCAGCAGATACGGAGACTCTGGAAACACCATATATTTT.

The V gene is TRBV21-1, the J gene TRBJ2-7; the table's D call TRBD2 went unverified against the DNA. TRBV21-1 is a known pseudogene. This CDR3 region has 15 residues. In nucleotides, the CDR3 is TGTGCCAGCAGCAGTGGGACTTCTTCCTTGTGGGAGCAGTACTTC. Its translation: CASSSGTSSLWEQYF.

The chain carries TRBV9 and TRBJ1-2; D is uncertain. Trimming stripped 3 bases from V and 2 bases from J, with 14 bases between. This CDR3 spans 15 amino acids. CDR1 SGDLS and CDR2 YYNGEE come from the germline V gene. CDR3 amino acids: CASSARARGNYGYTF. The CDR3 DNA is TGTGCCAGCAGCGCCCGGGCCCGAGGGAACTATGGCTACACCTTC.

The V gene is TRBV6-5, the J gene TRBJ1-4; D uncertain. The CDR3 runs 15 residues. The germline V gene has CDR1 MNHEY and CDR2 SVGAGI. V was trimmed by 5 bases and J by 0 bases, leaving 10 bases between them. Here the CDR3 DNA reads TGTGCCAGCAGTCGAAAACGGTCAACTAATGAAAAACTGTTTTTT. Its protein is CASSRKRSTNEKLFF.

CDR3 protein: CASSIVAGGARTDTQYF. DNA of the CDR3: TGTGCCAGTAGTATTGTAGCGGGGGGCGCCCGCACAGATACGCAGTATTTT. The chain uses TRBV19 and TRBJ2-3; 10 bases agree with TRBD2. Germline CDR1 and CDR2: LNHDA and SQIVND (reference sequence). The CDR3 runs to 17 residues. J gave up 1 base and V 3 bases, and 7 bases lay outside the gene matches.

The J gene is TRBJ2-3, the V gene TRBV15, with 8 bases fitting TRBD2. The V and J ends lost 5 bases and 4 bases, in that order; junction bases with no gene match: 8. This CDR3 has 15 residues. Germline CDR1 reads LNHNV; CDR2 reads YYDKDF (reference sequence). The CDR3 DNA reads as TGTGCCACCAGCGGCCACGGGGGGGCCCCAGATACGCAGTATTTT. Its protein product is CATSGHGGAPDTQYF. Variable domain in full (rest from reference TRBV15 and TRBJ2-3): DAMVIQNPRYQVTQFGKPVTLSCSQTLNHNVMYWYQQKSSQAPKLLFHYYDKDFNNEADTPDNFQSRRPNTSFCFLDIRSPGLGDTAMYLCATSGHGGAPDTQYFGPGTRLTVL.

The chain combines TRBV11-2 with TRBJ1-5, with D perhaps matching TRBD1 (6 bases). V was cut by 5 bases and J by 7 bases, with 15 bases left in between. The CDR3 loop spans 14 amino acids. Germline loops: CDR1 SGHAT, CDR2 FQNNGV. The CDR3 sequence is CASSTRGTGQPQHF. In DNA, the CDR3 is TGTGCCAGCAGCACCAGGGGTACGGGGCAGCCCCAGCATTTT.

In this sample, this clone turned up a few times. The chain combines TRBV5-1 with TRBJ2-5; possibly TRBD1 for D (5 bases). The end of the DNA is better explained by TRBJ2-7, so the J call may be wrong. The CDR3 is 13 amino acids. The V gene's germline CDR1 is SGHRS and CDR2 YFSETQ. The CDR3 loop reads CASSSAGPYEQYF. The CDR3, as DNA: TGCGCCAGCAGCTCGGCAGGGCCATACGAGCAGTACTTC.

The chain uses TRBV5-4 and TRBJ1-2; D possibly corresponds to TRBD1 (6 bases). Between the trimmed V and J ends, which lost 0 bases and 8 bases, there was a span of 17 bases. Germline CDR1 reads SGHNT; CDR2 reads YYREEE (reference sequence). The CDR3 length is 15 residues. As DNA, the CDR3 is TGTGCCAGCAGCTTGGGCGGGGGCATTCAAAGGGGCTACACCTTC. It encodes CASSLGGGIQRGYTF.

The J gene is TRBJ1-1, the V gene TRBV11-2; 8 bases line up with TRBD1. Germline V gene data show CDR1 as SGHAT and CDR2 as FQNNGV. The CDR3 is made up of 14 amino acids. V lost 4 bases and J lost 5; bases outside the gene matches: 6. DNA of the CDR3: TGTGCCAGCAGCTCACAAAACAGGGGGACTGAAGCTTTCTTT. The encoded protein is CASSSQNRGTEAFF.

The CDR3 sequence is CASSLRPQGSYNEQFF. For the CDR3, the DNA is TGCGCCAGCAGCTTACGACCTCAGGGTTCCTACAATGAGCAGTTCTTC. The V call is TRBV4-1, the J call TRBJ2-1; possible D gene TRBD1, 5 bases. The CDR3 sequence is 16 residues long. V was pared by 5 bases and J by 1 base, with 15 bases between. CDR1 and CDR2 (germline): MGHRA, YSYEKL.

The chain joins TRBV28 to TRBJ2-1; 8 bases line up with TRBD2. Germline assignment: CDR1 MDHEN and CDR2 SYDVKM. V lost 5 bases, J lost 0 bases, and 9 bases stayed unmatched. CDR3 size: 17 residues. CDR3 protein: CASSQSASGSSYNEQFF. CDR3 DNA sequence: TGTGCCAGCAGTCAATCGGCCAGCGGGAGCTCCTACAATGAGCAGTTCTTC.

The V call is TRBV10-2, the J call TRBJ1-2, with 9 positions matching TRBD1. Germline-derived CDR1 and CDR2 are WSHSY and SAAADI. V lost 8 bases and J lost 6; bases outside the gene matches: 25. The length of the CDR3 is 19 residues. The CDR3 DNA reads TGCGCCAGCCATGAGGGGTCTTCGGGAGTCGAACAGGGGGCGCATGGCTACACCTTC. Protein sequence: CASHEGSSGVEQGAHGYTF.

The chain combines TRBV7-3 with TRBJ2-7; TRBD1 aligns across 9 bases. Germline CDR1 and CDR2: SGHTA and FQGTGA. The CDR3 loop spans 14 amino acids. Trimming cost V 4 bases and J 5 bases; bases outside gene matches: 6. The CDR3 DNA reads TGTGCCAGCAGCTCGGGACAGGGTACGGACGAGCAGTACTTC. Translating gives CASSSGQGTDEQYF.